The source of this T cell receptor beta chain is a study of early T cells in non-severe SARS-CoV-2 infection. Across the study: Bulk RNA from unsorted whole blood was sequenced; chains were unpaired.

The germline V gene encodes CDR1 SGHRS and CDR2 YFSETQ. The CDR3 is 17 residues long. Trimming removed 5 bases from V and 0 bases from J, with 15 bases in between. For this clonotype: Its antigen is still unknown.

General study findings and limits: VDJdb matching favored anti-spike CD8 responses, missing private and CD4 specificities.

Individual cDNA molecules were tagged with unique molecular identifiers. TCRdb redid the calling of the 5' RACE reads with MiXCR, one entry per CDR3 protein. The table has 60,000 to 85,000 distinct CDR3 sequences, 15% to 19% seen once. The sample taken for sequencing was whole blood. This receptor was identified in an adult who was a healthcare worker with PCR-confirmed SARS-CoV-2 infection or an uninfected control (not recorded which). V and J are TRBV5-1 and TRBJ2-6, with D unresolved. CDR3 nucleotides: TGCGCCAGCAGTCTGGACCCGCACAACTCTGGGGCCAACGTCCTGACTTTC. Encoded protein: CASSLDPHNSGANVLTF.